This is a list of T cell receptor beta chains from one sample in a study of OX40 agonist ivuxolimab in advanced cancers. Only in-frame clones appear in the TCRdb table, and some are missing; sequencing was by immunoSEQ multiplex PCR. Of fewer than 85,000 clones in the sample, about 90% were seen once. Sequenced material: CD4+ or CD8+ T cells sorted from blood, taken in a trial of the OX40 agonist ivuxolimab. Every receptor here comes from an adult with an advanced solid tumor such as melanoma, head and neck, liver or kidney cancer. Both conserved end residues are part of each CDR3. The order of the fields is clone size, J gene, V gene, D gene, CDR3 DNA, CDR3 protein. A D gene is named only where the DNA matches it firmly. Size values are once, few and many counts, or a class for expanded clones, and some rows have none.

>once|TRBJ2-7|TRBV4-1|-
TGCGCCAGCAGCCAAGTCAGGACAGGACTATCCTACGAGCAGTACTTC
CASSQVRTGLSYEQYF
>-|TRBJ1-5|TRBV28|TRBD1
TGTGCCAGCAGTCCGATTCGACAGGGACTCCAGCCCCAGCATTTT
CASSPIRQGLQPQHF
>-|TRBJ2-1|TRBV6-5|-
TGTGCCAGCAGTAGAGCCCCAGGGTCCAATGAGCAGTTCTTC
CASSRAPGSNEQFF
>-|TRBJ2-4|TRBV7-2|-
TGTGCCAGCAGCTTTATTGGGAAAAACATTCAGTACTTC
CASSFIGKNIQYF
>-|TRBJ2-5|TRBV5-1|-
TGCGCCAGCAGCCCAACGACTGCGGTGAAGACCCAGTACTTC
CASSPTTAVKTQYF
>once|TRBJ2-7|TRBV28|-
TGTGCCAGCAGTGTTCATGCGGGGAGCTCCTACGAGCAGTACTTC
CASSVHAGSSYEQYF
>-|TRBJ2-4|TRBV19|-
TGTGCCAGTAGTATAGATCTGGAGCGGTACATTCAGTACTTC
CASSIDLERYIQYF
>-|TRBJ2-1|TRBV15|TRBD2
TGTGCCACCAGCACTAGCGGGACTTACAATGAGCAGTTCTTC
CATSTSGTYNEQFF
>-|TRBJ1-5|TRBV19|TRBD1
TGTGCCAGTAGTGTGACAGGGGGCAATCAGCCCCAGCATTTT
CASSVTGGNQPQHF
>-|TRBJ2-2|TRBV18|-
TGTGCCAGCTCACCACCGGGGCAGGGGAACACCGGGGAGCTGTTTTTT
CASSPPGQGNTGELFF
>-|TRBJ2-1|TRBV19|-
TGTGCCAGTAGTATAGAGGGTCGCTCCCCCTACAATGAGCAGTTCTTC
CASSIEGRSPYNEQFF
>-|TRBJ2-4|TRBV7-2|-
TGTGCCAGCAGCTTAGGGGGCAGCAAAAACATTCAGTACTTC
CASSLGGSKNIQYF
>-|TRBJ2-2|TRBV27|TRBD1
TGTGCCAGCAGACGGACAGGGGGCACCGGGGAGCTGTTTTTT
CASRRTGGTGELFF
>-|TRBJ2-5|TRBV5-1|-
TGCGCCAGCAGCTTGTTGGTATTGCAGACCCAGTACTTC
CASSLLVLQTQYF
>few|TRBJ2-5|TRBV7-8|-
TGTGCCAGCAGCCTCGGGAATCCGGGGCGAGAGACCCAGTACTTC
CASSLGNPGRETQYF
>-|TRBJ2-2|TRBV11-3|-
TGTGCCAGCAGCCAGGGGTTAGCCACCGGGGAGCTGTTTTTT
CASSQGLATGELFF
>once|TRBJ2-3|TRBV11-3|TRBD2
TGTGCCAGCAGCTTAGGACTAGCGGGGCTAGGCGATACGCAGTATTTT
CASSLGLAGLGDTQYF
>-|TRBJ2-1|TRBV6-6|TRBD2
TGTGCCATCTCTAGCGGGGGGGCACACAATGAGCAGTTCTTC
CAISSGGAHNEQFF
>-|TRBJ2-7|TRBV7-9|-
TGTGCCAGCAGCCCTCTAACTGCTCGACACCCCCCCGGCGAGCAGTACTTC
CASSPLTARHPPGEQYF
>-|TRBJ1-2|TRBV7-9|-
TGTGCCAGCAGCTCAGACGGCTATGGCTACACCTTC
CASSSDGYGYTF
>-|TRBJ1-5|TRBV5-6|-
TGTGCCAGCAGCCTGGGGGGCCCCCTTAGCGGTCAGCCCCAGCATTTT
CASSLGGPLSGQPQHF
>-|TRBJ2-7|TRBV7-2|TRBD2
TGTGCCAGCAGCCCGGGACTAGGACCCTACGAGCAGTACTTC
CASSPGLGPYEQYF
>-|TRBJ2-5|TRBV28|-
TGTGCCAGCAGCCCGACTAGGAGCCAAGAGACCCAGTACTTC
CASSPTRSQETQYF